This T cell receptor beta chain was retrieved from a study of spatial heterogeneity in lung cancer. Findings of the study overall: The estimated TCR-seq coverage of tumor T cells amounted to approximately 7.1% when looking at alpha chains and more than 12% when looking at beta chains. In tumors, expanded intratumoral alpha and beta TCR counts tracked mutation counts.

Concerning this clonotype itself: The antigen remains undetermined.

The CDR3 spans 16 residues. Time point indicated: sample taken at primary tumor resection. The input material, whole RNA from tumor, nontumor lung or frozen PBMC, was sequenced unsorted. Single TCR cDNA molecules each had their own unique molecular identifier. One entry per CDR3 protein results from TCRdb running MiXCR on the 5' RACE reads. The sample carries about 10,000 distinct CDR3 sequences, approximately 54% recorded once. This TCR came from a female donor with early-stage non-small cell lung cancer. Specimen: lung tumor tissue, collected at surgery. J is TRBJ1-5 and V is TRBV21-1; the table gives TRBD1 as D, unverified against the DNA. TRBV21-1 is reported as a pseudogene. The CDR3 reads CASTASRDSPNQPQHF. The CDR3 DNA sequence: TGTGCCAGCACCGCTTCCCGGGACAGTCCCAATCAGCCCCAGCATTTT.